One sample yielded the 19 T cell receptor beta chains listed below, sequenced in a study of human T cells and chemical hapten exposure. A single record per CDR3 protein comes from TCRdb applying MiXCR to the RACE reads. The sample holds about 69,000 distinct CDR3 sequences, approximately 35% seen once. Stated time point: patch test 1, 2 weeks after DPC sensitization. The treatment here: therapeutic diphenylcyclopropenone sensitization with weekly scalp DPC. This specimen was whole blood, taken in connection with sensitization to the hapten diphenylcyclopropenone (DPC). The receptor source for this set is a man aged 35 to 55 with alopecia areata. Some clones in this sample may be carry-over from other donors' samples.

The genes are TRBV6-1 and TRBJ2-2; 7 bases align to TRBD1. V lost 5 bases to trimming and J lost 2 bases; unmatched junction nucleotides: 5. The CDR3 runs 15 residues. The germline CDR1 and CDR2 sequences are MNHNS and SASEGT. The CDR3 protein is CASSLDRDNTGELFF. The CDR3 bases are TGTGCCAGCAGTCTAGACAGGGATAACACCGGGGAGCTGTTTTTT.

The chain couples TRBV7-9 to TRBJ2-3, with D possibly being TRBD1 (5 bases). The CDR3 has 14 amino acids. The germline V gene has CDR1 SEHNR and CDR2 FQNEAQ (reference sequence). Deletions cut 0 bases from V and 2 bases from J, with 6 bases between. CDR3: CASSLADTTDTQYF. The DNA for the CDR3 is TGTGCCAGCAGCTTAGCGGACACCACAGATACGCAGTATTTT.

Only a few counts were recorded for this clonotype. V and J are TRBV7-6 and TRBJ2-2, with 8 bases that match TRBD1. The CDR3 is 21 residues long. The ends lost 1 base at V and 0 bases at J; junction bases unmatched: 16. CDR1 is SGHVS, CDR2 FNYEAQ, per germline. In DNA, the CDR3 is TGTGCCAGCAGCTTAGTAGCCCCCGTGGACAGGGTCTCAGCGAACACCGGGGAGCTGTTTTTT. It translates to CASSLVAPVDRVSANTGELFF.

The chain recombines TRBV6-2 or TRBV6-3 with TRBJ2-2; 10 positions agree with TRBD2. Germline loops: CDR1 MNHEY, CDR2 SVGEGT. The CDR3 loop spans 14 amino acids. V shed 5 bases, J shed 5 bases, and the junction held 2 bases outside the gene matches. The CDR3 DNA is TGTGCCAGCAGTCTAGCGGGAGTGACCGGGGAGCTGTTTTTT. It translates to CASSLAGVTGELFF.

V is TRBV6-6 and J is TRBJ2-3; possibly TRBD1 for D (5 bases). The CDR3 runs 15 residues. CDR1 is MNHNY and CDR2 is SVGAGI in the germline V gene (reference sequence). The V end was cut by 7 bases, the J end by 5 bases, with 19 bases between. The CDR3 spells CASIEGTGWGDTQYF. Here the CDR3 DNA reads TGTGCCAGCATCGAAGGAACAGGATGGGGAGATACGCAGTATTTT.

This chain links TRBV6-1 with TRBJ2-7; 10 bases map to TRBD2. In germline, CDR1 is MNHNS, CDR2 SASEGT. The trim removed 7 bases at V and 1 base at J, leaving 4 bases unmatched. The CDR3 length is 14 residues. For the CDR3, the DNA is TGTGCCAGCACAGCGGGAGGGAGGTCCTACGAGCAGTACTTC. It codes for CASTAGGRSYEQYF.

The chain employs TRBV12-3 or TRBV12-4 and TRBJ2-3; 10 positions agree with TRBD1. CDR3 length equals 14 residues. The ends lost 3 bases at V and 13 bases at J; junction bases unmatched: 10. In DNA form, the CDR3 reads TGTGCCAGCAGTTTTAGGACAGGGGGGACTTCGGAGTATTTT. This sequence encodes CASSFRTGGTSEYF.

This clonotype was picked up a small number of times. This rearrangement joins TRBV6-5 to TRBJ1-3, with TRBD1 identical over 9 bases. The CDR3 is 15 amino acids. The germline CDR1 and CDR2 sequences are MNHEY and SVGAGI. With 6 bases clipped from V and 3 bases from J, the junction kept 6 bases outside the gene matches. Here the CDR3 reads CASRPGTGSGNTIYF. DNA for the CDR3: TGTGCCAGCAGACCCGGGACAGGGAGTGGAAACACCATATATTTT.

This clonotype appeared a few times. This sequence joins TRBV28 and TRBJ1-4, with D uncertain. CDR3 length: 12 residues. Germline V gene lookup returns CDR1 MDHEN and CDR2 SYDVKM. V lost 4 bases to trimming and J lost 5 bases, with 5 bases between them. Here the CDR3 reads CASSSPNEKLFF. The DNA for the CDR3 is TGTGCCAGCAGTTCCCCCAATGAAAAACTGTTTTTT.

V is TRBV9 and J is TRBJ2-1; 8 positions match TRBD2. This CDR3 comprises 15 residues. Germline V gene sequence: CDR1 SGDLS, CDR2 YYNGEE. The junction had 4 bases not matched to a gene; V was cut back by 3 bases and J by 2 bases. CDR3 bases: TGTGCCAGCAGCGGTAGCGGGATAGCCTACAATGAGCAGTTCTTC. Translation: CASSGSGIAYNEQFF.

V is TRBV28 and J is TRBJ2-1; 7 bases are a match to TRBD2. The CDR3 is made up of 15 amino acids. CDR1 MDHEN and CDR2 SYDVKM come from the germline V gene. V lost 9 bases, J lost 6 bases, and 14 bases stayed unmatched. The CDR3 region has the DNA TGTGCCAGTACGGCTACGGGAGGAGGGGTCAATGAGCAGTTCTTC. This sequence encodes CASTATGGGVNEQFF.

This sequence joins TRBV6-5 and TRBJ1-1, with a weak D call TRBD1 (6 bases). The germline V gene encodes CDR1 MNHEY and CDR2 SVGAGI. V shed 6 bases and J shed 1 base, with 9 bases lying between them. CDR3 length: 13 residues. CDR3 nucleotide sequence: TGTGCCAGCAGGAAGACAGGGAACACTGAAGCTTTCTTT. This codes for CASRKTGNTEAFF.

This clonotype showed up just a few times. The rearrangement links TRBV6-2 or TRBV6-3 to TRBJ2-2, with 10 positions matching TRBD2. Germline lookup yields CDR1 MNHEY and CDR2 SVGEGT. The CDR3 covers 16 residues. V was clipped by 6 bases and J by 6 bases; unmatched bases: 10. In DNA form, the CDR3 reads TGTGCCAGCAGCCCTGGAGGGCTAGCGGGAGCCGGGGAGCTGTTTTTT. Protein sequence: CASSPGGLAGAGELFF.

The V call is TRBV7-9, the J call TRBJ1-6; D gene uncertain. V dropped 0 bases and J dropped 0 bases, with 9 bases sitting between them. The V gene's germline CDR1 is SEHNR and CDR2 FQNEAQ (reference sequence). This CDR3 comprises 17 residues. DNA for the CDR3: TGTGCCAGCAGCTTAGCGAAGCGGTCCTCCTATAATTCACCCCTCCACTTT. Amino acids: CASSLAKRSSYNSPLHF. Complete variable domain (other parts from reference TRBV7-9 and TRBJ1-6): DTGVSQNPRHKITKRGQNVTFRCDPISEHNRLYWYRQTLGQGPEFLTYFQNEAQLEKSRLLSDRFSAERPKGSFSTLEIQRTEQGDSAMYLCASSLAKRSSYNSPLHFGNGTRLTVT.

The CDR3 DNA follows: TGTGCCAGCTCCTTAGCGGGAGGCCCCGCAGATACGCAGTATTTT. It translates to CASSLAGGPADTQYF. This rearrangement joins TRBV18 to TRBJ2-3, with 10 positions matching TRBD2. Germline-derived CDR1 and CDR2 are KGHSH and LQKENI. The CDR3 contains 15 residues. Losses at the gene ends were 6 bases for V and 4 bases for J; bases not matched to a gene: 7.

Only a few counts were recorded for this clonotype. The chain uses TRBV12-3 or TRBV12-4 and TRBJ2-1; D is possibly TRBD2 (5 bases). The CDR3 covers 16 residues. V lost 3 bases to trimming and J lost 0 bases, with 12 bases between them. This CDR3 is CASSFERRSSYNEQFF. In DNA form, the CDR3 reads TGTGCCAGCAGTTTCGAGCGGAGAAGCTCCTACAATGAGCAGTTCTTC.

The chain carries TRBV27 and TRBJ2-1; D tentatively reads TRBD1 or TRBD2 (6 bases each). The germline V gene encodes CDR1 MNHEY and CDR2 SMNVEV (reference sequence). This CDR3 region has 14 residues. V was pared by 5 bases and J by 10 bases, with 18 bases between. CDR3: CASSARDSQGEQFF. The CDR3 DNA follows: TGTGCCAGCAGTGCCAGGGACTCCCAGGGGGAGCAGTTCTTC.

This sequence joins TRBV28 and TRBJ1-2; no reliable D call. Germline CDR1 MDHEN, CDR2 SYDVKM. Trimming left V 5 bases short and J 8 bases short, with 15 bases between. The CDR3 runs to 13 residues. CDR3 sequence: CASSPRTPYGYTF. CDR3 DNA sequence: TGTGCCAGCAGTCCGCGAACACCGTACGGCTACACCTTC.

This chain joins TRBV6-2 or TRBV6-3 and TRBJ2-5, with TRBD2 matching 9 bases. The CDR3 covers 17 residues. The ends lost 6 bases at V and 7 bases at J; junction bases unmatched: 18. Germline CDR1 is MNHEY and CDR2 is SVGEGT. The CDR3 DNA is TGTGCCAGCAGCTCGAACCCTAGCGGGACGGCGATGGGGACCCAGTACTTC. Translated: CASSSNPSGTAMGTQYF.